The 22 T cell receptor beta chains given below trace back to one sample, sequenced in a study of cytomegalovirus exposure and HLA in healthy donors. Primers for the PCR totalled 60 Vbeta and 13 Jbeta. Clones were sequenced by immunoSEQ multiplex PCR, and TCRdb holds only the in-frame ones, with some missing. The sample consists of about 67,000 clones, about 70% of them appearing once. Sequenced material: PBMCs. The source of these receptors is a woman under 40 in good health and CMV-seronegative.

In this sample, this clone turned up a few times. V is TRBV7-2 and J is TRBJ1-6; 9 bases are shared with TRBD1. The J segment lost 10 bases and the V segment lost 4 bases, leaving 5 bases of the junction unmatched. The CDR3 length is 14 residues. Germline CDR1 reads SGHTA; CDR2 reads FQGNSA. CDR3 amino acids: CASSWGQGYSPLHF. Written as DNA, the CDR3 is TGTGCCAGCAGCTGGGGACAGGGATACTCACCCCTCCACTTT. The full variable domain, completed using reference TRBV7-2 and TRBJ1-6, is GAGVSQSPSNKVTEKGKDVELRCDPISGHTALYWYRQSLGQGLEFLIYFQGNSAPDKSGLPSDRFSAERTGGSVSTLTIQRTQQEDSAVYLCASSWGQGYSPLHFGNGTRLTVT.

The chain uses TRBV9 and TRBJ2-1; 11 nucleotides line up with TRBD1. The CDR3 totals 16 residues. The junction had 3 bases not matched to a gene; V was cut back by 0 bases and J by 4 bases. Looked up from germline, CDR1 is SGDLS and CDR2 is YYNGEE. CDR3 amino acids: CASSVAGTGGYNEQFF. The CDR3 DNA reads as TGTGCCAGCAGCGTAGCAGGGACAGGGGGATACAATGAGCAGTTCTTC.

The chain is built from TRBV10-3 and TRBJ2-5; TRBD1 might be the D (6 bases). The V end was cut by 6 bases, the J end by 1 base, with 12 bases between. This CDR3 spans 14 amino acids. Germline V gives CDR1 ENHRY, CDR2 SYGVKD. The CDR3 is CAIRKGQTQETQYF. In nucleotides, the CDR3 is TGTGCCATCAGAAAAGGACAGACCCAAGAGACCCAGTACTTC.

This sequence joins TRBV30 and TRBJ2-5; 8 nucleotides line up with TRBD2. V was pared by 2 bases and J by 5 bases, with 10 bases of the junction left unmatched. The CDR3 totals 15 residues. The germline CDR1 and CDR2 sequences are GTSNPN and SVGIG (reference sequence). CDR3 DNA: TGTGCCTGGAGTCGGCTAGCGGGCCCCCAGGAGACCCAGTACTTC. This gives the protein CAWSRLAGPQETQYF.

V usage is TRBV30 and J usage is TRBJ1-6; D remains ambiguous. Trimming left V 6 bases short and J 6 bases short, with 9 bases between. This CDR3 spans 12 amino acids. Germline V CDR1 and CDR2: GTSNPN, SVGIG (reference sequence). CDR3 sequence: CACGQINSPLHF. CDR3 nucleotides: TGTGCCTGTGGTCAGATTAATTCACCCCTCCACTTT.

V usage is TRBV6-5 and J usage is TRBJ2-5; possible D gene TRBD1, 5 bases. The J call may be faulty, since TRBJ2-7 better matches the DNA end. Germline lookup yields CDR1 MNHEY and CDR2 SVGAGI. The CDR3 is 15 amino acids. The CDR3 sequence is CASSPYDRSFYEQYF. The CDR3 DNA sequence: TGTGCCAGCAGTCCATATGACAGATCCTTCTACGAGCAGTACTTC.

This sequence joins TRBV19 and TRBJ2-3, with 7 bases matching TRBD2. Germline V gene data show CDR1 as LNHDA and CDR2 as SQIVND (reference sequence). There are 14 residues in the CDR3. V shed 4 bases, J shed 4 bases, and the junction held 5 bases outside the gene matches. The CDR3 loop reads CASSSPTSPDTQYF. As DNA, the CDR3 is TGTGCCAGTAGTAGCCCGACTAGCCCAGATACGCAGTATTTT. Full variable domain (remainder filled in from reference TRBV19 and TRBJ2-3): DGGITQSPKYLFRKEGQNVTLSCEQNLNHDAMYWYRQDPGQGLRLIYYSQIVNDFQKGDIAEGYSVSREKKESFPLTVTSAQKNPTAFYLCASSSPTSPDTQYFGPGTRLTVL.

As concerns this clone: Other DNA sequences in the sample encode the same CDR3. The genes are TRBV19 and TRBJ2-7; 9 nucleotides agree with TRBD1. Trimming took 1 base from V and 1 from J; bases not matched to a gene: 5. Germline V gene data show CDR1 as LNHDA and CDR2 as SQIVND (reference sequence). CDR3 length equals 16 residues. The CDR3 loop is CASSIGATGGSYEQYF. CDR3 sequence (DNA): TGTGCCAGTAGTATAGGAGCGACAGGGGGGTCCTACGAGCAGTACTTC.

The V gene is TRBV7-2, the J gene TRBJ2-1; 12 bases align to TRBD2. The CDR3 loop spans 17 amino acids. Per germline, CDR1 SGHTA and CDR2 FQGNSA. The J segment lost 6 bases and the V segment lost 5 bases, leaving 11 bases of the junction unmatched. CDR3 in DNA: TGTGCCAGCAGCCCCAGGGAAGCTAGCGGGGGGGGCAATGAGCAGTTCTTC. Protein: CASSPREASGGGNEQFF.

The V call is TRBV12-5, the J call TRBJ2-1; possibly TRBD1 for D (6 bases). The CDR3 runs 15 residues. V dropped 5 bases and J dropped 2 bases, with 13 bases sitting between them. Germline CDR1 LGHNT, CDR2 FRNRAP. The CDR3 sequence is CASGRSEGAYNEQFF. CDR3 DNA sequence: TGTGCTAGTGGTCGGTCTGAGGGGGCCTACAATGAGCAGTTCTTC.

The gene calls are TRBV10-3 and TRBJ2-6; 8 bases align to TRBD1. Germline CDR1 ENHRY, CDR2 SYGVKD. V shed 2 bases, J shed 0 bases, and the junction held 3 bases outside the gene matches. The CDR3 covers 17 residues. The CDR3 bases are TGTGCCATCAGTGAGGGACAGGGACCCTCTGGGGCCAACGTCCTGACTTTC. Protein: CAISEGQGPSGANVLTF.

This clone turned up a few times. The J gene is TRBJ2-7, the V gene TRBV19; weak D call: TRBD1 (5 bases). The CDR3 contains 14 residues. Per the germline V gene, CDR1 is LNHDA and CDR2 is SQIVND (reference sequence). V was shortened by 1 base and J by 0 bases, with 7 bases between the two germline ends. The CDR3 region is CASSIGGSSYEQYF. DNA of the CDR3: TGTGCCAGTAGTATAGGGGGCAGCTCCTACGAGCAGTACTTC.

This sequence joins TRBV27 and TRBJ2-7; TRBD1 might be the D (7 bases). Germline CDR1 reads MNHEY; CDR2 reads SMNVEV (reference sequence). The CDR3 totals 18 residues. The germline V and J ends were trimmed by 4 bases and 6 bases, with 28 bases remaining between them. CDR3 DNA sequence: TGTGCCAGCAGTTCCCGGGTAGAGGGGGCCGGGGGTACTCGCGAGCAGTACTTC. The encoded protein is CASSSRVEGAGGTREQYF.

The rearrangement uses TRBV29-1 and TRBJ1-1, with 7 bases identical to TRBD1. This CDR3 is built from 13 residues. The junction had 4 bases not matched to a gene; V was cut back by 6 bases and J by 0 bases. Germline V gives CDR1 SQVTM, CDR2 ANQGSEA. The DNA of the CDR3 is TGCAGCGTAGTGGGACAGCTGAACACTGAAGCTTTCTTT. It yields the protein CSVVGQLNTEAFF.

This chain links TRBV30 with TRBJ1-6, with D possibly matching TRBD1 (6 bases). CDR1 and CDR2 from the germline V gene are GTSNPN and SVGIG (reference sequence). V lost 0 bases, J lost 10 bases, and 16 bases lay in between. This CDR3 is built from 15 residues. The CDR3 loop reads CAWSVLKQGRSPLHF. CDR3 bases: TGTGCCTGGAGTGTACTAAAGCAGGGGCGGTCACCCCTCCACTTT.

This chain connects TRBV19 to TRBJ1-5; D remains unclear. The CDR3 runs 14 residues. The V gene's germline CDR1 is LNHDA and CDR2 SQIVND (reference sequence). The V end was cut by 7 bases, the J end by 0 bases, with 10 bases between. CDR3 nucleotides: TGTGCCAGTATGTCCCTTTATAGCAATCAGCCCCAGCATTTT. This gives the protein CASMSLYSNQPQHF.

This clone was seen only a few times. The CDR3 nucleotides read TGTGCCATCCAGACAGATAACTATGGCTACACCTTC. Its protein product is CAIQTDNYGYTF. The chain uses TRBV6-4 and TRBJ1-2, with D maybe TRBD1 (5 bases). Germline V gene sequence: CDR1 MRHNA, CDR2 SNTAGT. There are 12 residues in the CDR3. The V end lost 10 bases, the J end lost 1 base, and 10 bases lay between the germline ends.

The chain has TRBV4-1 and TRBJ2-7; 7 bases align to TRBD1. CDR1 and CDR2 (germline): MGHRA, YSYEKL. The CDR3 spans 14 residues. The ends lost 1 base at V and 4 bases at J; junction bases unmatched: 4. The CDR3 coding sequence is TGCGCCAGCAGCCAAGGACAGGGTATGTACGAGCAGTACTTC. Protein: CASSQGQGMYEQYF.

V is TRBV10-2 and J is TRBJ2-1, with 8 nucleotides matching TRBD2. The CDR3 runs to 14 residues. The V gene's germline CDR1 is WSHSY and CDR2 SAAADI. The J segment lost 14 bases and the V segment lost 2 bases, leaving 11 bases of the junction unmatched. DNA of the CDR3: TGCGCCAGCAGTGAGCCCCCCGCGGGGGGCCGGGAGTTCTTC. Its translation: CASSEPPAGGREFF.

Here the CDR3 DNA reads TGTGCCAGTAGTGCGGAAAGATATCAGCCCCAGCATTTT. This encodes CASSAERYQPQHF. J is TRBJ1-5 and V is TRBV19, with D unclear. Between the trimmed V and J ends, which lost 5 bases and 5 bases, there was a span of 10 bases. The length of the CDR3 is 13 residues. The germline V gene has CDR1 LNHDA and CDR2 SQIVND (reference sequence).

A few counts support this clone. V gene TRBV19 combines with J gene TRBJ2-7; 9 bases fit TRBD2. V was pared by 6 bases and J by 2 bases, with 2 bases of the junction left unmatched. Germline V gene lookup returns CDR1 LNHDA and CDR2 SQIVND (reference sequence). The CDR3 loop spans 13 amino acids. DNA for the CDR3: TGTGCCAGTAGGACTAGCGGAACCTACGAGCAGTACTTC. It yields the protein CASRTSGTYEQYF. The complete variable domain, with remaining parts taken from reference TRBV19 and TRBJ2-7, reads DGGITQSPKYLFRKEGQNVTLSCEQNLNHDAMYWYRQDPGQGLRLIYYSQIVNDFQKGDIAEGYSVSREKKESFPLTVTSAQKNPTAFYLCASRTSGTYEQYFGPGTRLTVT.

The V gene is TRBV11-3, the J gene TRBJ1-5, with D uncertain. The CDR3 runs to 14 residues. V shed 1 base and J shed 0 bases, with 4 bases lying between them. CDR1 is SGHNT, CDR2 YENEEA, per germline. The CDR3 spells CASSLVSSNQPQHF. CDR3 nucleotide sequence: TGTGCCAGCAGCTTAGTGAGTAGCAATCAGCCCCAGCATTTT.